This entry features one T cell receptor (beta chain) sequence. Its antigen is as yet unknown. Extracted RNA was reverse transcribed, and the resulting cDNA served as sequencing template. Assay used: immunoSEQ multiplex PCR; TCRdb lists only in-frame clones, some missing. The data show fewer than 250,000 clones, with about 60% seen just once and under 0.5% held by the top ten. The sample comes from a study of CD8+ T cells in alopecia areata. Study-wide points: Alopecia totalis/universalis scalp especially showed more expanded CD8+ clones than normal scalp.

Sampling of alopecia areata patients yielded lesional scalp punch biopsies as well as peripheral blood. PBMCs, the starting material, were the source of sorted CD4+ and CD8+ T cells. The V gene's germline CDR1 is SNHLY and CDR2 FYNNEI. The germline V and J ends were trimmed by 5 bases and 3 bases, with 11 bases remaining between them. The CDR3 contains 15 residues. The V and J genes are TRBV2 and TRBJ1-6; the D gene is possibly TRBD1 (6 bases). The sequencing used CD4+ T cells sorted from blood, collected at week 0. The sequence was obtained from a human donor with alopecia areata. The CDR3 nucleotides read TGTGCCAGCAGTAATGGGACACTCTATAATTCACCCCTCCACTTT. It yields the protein CASSNGTLYNSPLHF.